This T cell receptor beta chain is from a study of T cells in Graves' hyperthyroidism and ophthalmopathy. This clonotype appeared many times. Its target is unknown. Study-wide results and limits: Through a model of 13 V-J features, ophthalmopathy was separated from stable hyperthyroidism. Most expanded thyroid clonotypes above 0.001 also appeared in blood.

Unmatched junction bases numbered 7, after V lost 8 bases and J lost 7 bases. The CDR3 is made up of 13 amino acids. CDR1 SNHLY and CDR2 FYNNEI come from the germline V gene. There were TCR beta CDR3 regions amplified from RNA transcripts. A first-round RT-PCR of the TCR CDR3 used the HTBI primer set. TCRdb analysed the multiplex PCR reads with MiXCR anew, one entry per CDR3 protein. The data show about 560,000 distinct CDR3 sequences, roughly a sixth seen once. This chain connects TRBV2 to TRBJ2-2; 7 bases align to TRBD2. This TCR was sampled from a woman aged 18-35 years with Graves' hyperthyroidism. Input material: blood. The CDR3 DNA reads TGTGCCAGCGCCGAGACTAGCTACGGGGAGCTGTTTTTT. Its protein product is CASAETSYGELFF.